This T cell receptor (beta chain) was obtained from a study of blood T cell repertoires in COVID-19. Study-wide background: The cDNA or gDNA used as material had been derived from T cells, B-cell-depleted T cells, or PBMCs.

CDR3 size: 13 residues. CDR1 and CDR2 from the germline V gene are MNHNY and SVGAGI (reference sequence). The V gene end was trimmed by 7 bases and the J gene end by 7 bases; junction bases not matched to a gene: 7. The assay was immunoSEQ multiplex PCR, and TCRdb's table has in-frame clones only and misses some. This sample has around 200,000 clones, with approximately 80% found just once. The sample was peripheral blood. This chain uses TRBV6-6 with TRBJ1-2, with TRBD1 identical over 9 bases. This TCR derives from a human donor in a cohort sampled during active COVID-19. The CDR3 is CASTGTGSFGYTF. Here the CDR3 DNA reads TGTGCCAGCACCGGGACAGGGTCTTTTGGCTACACCTTC.